This TCR beta chain was captured in a study of control samples from healthy donors and cancer patients. TCRdb's copy holds only in-frame clones and misses some; the assay was immunoSEQ multiplex PCR. The sample contains some 110,000 clones, over 90% of which appear only once. Germline values: CDR1 SGHRS, CDR2 YFSETQ. CDR3 size: 14 residues. V dropped 0 bases and J dropped 3 bases, with 7 bases sitting between them. The clonotype comes from a man between 25 and 39 years old in good health. Material: blood. The rearrangement joins TRBV5-1 to TRBJ1-3; unclear D gene. The CDR3 spells CASSLAGLGNTIYF. The CDR3 nucleotides read TGCGCCAGCAGCTTGGCCGGTCTTGGAAACACCATATATTTT.